The T cell receptor beta chain under discussion was sequenced for a study of CD8 T cells in Susac syndrome. Overall study findings and caveats: Susac-specific public clones were found in total CD8+ and CD8+ TEMRA repertoires, numbering 15 to 20 and five, respectively.

Regarding this clonotype: Antigen specificity is unknown.

With random hexamers, reverse transcription was performed on 0.5 to 1 ug of RNA. TCRdb ran MiXCR on the immunoSEQ multiplex PCR reads and lists one entry per CDR3 protein. The sample includes about 110,000 distinct CDR3 sequences, approximately 94% of them seen just once. In germline, CDR1 is PRHDT, CDR2 FYEKMQ (reference sequence). V was cut by 5 bases and J by 10 bases, with 15 bases left in between. The CDR3 has 14 amino acids. The sequence was collected from a human donor with Susac syndrome. The genes are TRBV13 and TRBJ1-6; D unresolved. Sequencing was performed on CD8+ T cells from PBMCs. Here the CDR3 reads CASSPSLGGSPLHF. CDR3 sequence (DNA): TGTGCCAGCAGCCCTAGCTTGGGCGGATCACCCCTCCACTTT.